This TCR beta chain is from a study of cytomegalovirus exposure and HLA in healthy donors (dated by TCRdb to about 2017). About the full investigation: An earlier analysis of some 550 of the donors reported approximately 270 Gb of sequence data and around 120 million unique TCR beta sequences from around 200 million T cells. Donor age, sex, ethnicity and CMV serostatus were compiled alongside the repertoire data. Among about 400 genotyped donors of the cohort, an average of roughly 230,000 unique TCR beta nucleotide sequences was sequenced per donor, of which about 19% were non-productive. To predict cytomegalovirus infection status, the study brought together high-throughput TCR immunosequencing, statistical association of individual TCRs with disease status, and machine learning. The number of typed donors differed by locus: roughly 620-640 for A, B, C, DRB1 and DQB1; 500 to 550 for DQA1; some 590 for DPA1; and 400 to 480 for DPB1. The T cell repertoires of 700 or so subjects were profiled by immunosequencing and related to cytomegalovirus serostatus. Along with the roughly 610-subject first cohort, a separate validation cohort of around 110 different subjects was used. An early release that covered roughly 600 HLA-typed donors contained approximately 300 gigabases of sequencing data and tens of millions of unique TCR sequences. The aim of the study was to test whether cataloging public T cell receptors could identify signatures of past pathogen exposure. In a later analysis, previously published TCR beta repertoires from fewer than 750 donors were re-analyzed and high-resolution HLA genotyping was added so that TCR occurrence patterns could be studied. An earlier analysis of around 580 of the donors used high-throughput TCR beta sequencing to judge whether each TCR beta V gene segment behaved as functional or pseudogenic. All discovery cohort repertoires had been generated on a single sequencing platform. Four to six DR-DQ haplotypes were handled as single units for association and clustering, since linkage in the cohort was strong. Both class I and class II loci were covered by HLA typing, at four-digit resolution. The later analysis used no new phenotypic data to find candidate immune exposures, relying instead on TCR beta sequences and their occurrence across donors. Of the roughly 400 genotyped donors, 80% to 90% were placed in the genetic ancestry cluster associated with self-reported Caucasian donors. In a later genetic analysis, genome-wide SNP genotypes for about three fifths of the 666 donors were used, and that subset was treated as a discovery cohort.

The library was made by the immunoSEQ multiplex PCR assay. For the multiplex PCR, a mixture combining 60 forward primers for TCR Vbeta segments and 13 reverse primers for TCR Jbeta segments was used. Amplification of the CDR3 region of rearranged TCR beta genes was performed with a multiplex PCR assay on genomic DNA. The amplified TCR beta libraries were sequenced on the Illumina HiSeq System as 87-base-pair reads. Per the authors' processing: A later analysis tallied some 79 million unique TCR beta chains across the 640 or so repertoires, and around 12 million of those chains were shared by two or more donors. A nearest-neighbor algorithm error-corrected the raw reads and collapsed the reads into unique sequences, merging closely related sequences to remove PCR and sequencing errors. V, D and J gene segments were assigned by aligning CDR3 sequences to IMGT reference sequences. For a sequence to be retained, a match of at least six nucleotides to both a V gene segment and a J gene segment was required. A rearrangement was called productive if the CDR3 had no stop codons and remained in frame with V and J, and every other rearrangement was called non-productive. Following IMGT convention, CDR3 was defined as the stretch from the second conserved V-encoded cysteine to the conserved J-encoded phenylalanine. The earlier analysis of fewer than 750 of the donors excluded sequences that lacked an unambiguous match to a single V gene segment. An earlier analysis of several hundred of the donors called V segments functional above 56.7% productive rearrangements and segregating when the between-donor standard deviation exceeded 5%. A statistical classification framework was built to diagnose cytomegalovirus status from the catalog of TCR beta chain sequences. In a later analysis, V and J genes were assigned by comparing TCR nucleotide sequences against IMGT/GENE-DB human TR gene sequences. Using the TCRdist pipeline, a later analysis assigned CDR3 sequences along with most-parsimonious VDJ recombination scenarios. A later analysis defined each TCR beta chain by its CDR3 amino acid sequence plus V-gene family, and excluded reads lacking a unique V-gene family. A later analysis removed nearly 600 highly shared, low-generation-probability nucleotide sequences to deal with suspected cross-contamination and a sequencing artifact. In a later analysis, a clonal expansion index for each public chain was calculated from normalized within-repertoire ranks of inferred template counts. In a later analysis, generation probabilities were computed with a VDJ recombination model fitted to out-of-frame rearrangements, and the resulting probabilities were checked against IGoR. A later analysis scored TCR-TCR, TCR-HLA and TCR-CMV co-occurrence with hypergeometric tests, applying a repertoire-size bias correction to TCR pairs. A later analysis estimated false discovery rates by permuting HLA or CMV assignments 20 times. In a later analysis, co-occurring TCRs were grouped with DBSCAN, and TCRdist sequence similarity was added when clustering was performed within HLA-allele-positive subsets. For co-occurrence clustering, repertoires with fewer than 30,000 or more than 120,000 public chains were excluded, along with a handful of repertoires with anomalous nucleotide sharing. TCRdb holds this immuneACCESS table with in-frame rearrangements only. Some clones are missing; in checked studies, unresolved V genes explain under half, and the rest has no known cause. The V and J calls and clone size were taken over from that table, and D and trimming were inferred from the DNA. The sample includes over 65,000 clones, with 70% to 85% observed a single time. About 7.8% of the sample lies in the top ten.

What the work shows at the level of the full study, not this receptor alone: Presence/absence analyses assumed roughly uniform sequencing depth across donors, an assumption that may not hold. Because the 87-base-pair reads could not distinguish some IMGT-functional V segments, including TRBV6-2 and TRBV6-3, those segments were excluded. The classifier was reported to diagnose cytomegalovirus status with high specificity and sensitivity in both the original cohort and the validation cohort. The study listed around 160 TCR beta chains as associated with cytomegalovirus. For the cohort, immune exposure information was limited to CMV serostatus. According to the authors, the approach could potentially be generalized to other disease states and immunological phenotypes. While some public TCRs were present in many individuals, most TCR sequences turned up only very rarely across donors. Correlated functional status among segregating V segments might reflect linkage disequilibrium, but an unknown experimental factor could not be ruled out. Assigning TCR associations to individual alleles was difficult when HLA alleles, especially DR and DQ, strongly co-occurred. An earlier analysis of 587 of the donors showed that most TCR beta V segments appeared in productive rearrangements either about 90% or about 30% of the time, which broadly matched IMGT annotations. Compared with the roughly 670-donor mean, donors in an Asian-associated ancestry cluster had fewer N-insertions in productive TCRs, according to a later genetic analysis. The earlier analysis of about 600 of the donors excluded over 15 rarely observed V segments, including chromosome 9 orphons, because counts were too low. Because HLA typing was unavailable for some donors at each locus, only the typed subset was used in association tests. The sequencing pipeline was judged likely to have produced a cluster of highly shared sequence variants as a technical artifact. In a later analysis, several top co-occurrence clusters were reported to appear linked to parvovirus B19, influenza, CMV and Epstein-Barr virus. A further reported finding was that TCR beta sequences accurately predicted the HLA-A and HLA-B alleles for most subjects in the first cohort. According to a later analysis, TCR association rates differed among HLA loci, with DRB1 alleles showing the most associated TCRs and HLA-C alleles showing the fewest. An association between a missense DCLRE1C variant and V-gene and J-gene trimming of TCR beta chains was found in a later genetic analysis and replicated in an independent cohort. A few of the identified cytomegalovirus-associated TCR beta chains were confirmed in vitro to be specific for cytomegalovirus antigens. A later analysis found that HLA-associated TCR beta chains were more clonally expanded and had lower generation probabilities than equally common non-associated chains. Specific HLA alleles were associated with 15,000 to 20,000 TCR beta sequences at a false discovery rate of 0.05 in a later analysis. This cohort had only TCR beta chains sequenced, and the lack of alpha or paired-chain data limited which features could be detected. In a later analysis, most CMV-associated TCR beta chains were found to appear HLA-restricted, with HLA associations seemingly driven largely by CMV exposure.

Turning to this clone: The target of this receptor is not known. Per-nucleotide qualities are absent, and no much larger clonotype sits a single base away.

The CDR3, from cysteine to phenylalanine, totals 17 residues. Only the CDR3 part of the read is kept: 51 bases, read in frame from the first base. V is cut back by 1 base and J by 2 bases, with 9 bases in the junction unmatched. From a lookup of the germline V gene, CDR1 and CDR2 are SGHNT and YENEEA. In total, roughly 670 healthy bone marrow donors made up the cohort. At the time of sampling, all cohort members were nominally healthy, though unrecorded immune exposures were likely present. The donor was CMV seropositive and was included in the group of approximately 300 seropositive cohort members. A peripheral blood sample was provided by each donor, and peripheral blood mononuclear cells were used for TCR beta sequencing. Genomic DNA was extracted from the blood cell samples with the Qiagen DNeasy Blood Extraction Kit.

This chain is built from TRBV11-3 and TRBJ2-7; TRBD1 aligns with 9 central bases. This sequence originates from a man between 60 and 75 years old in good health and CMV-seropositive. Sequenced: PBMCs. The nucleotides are TGTGCCAGCAGCTTAGGAGAGGGACAGGGAAGGCCCTACGAGCAGTACTTC. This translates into CASSLGEGQGRPYEQYF.